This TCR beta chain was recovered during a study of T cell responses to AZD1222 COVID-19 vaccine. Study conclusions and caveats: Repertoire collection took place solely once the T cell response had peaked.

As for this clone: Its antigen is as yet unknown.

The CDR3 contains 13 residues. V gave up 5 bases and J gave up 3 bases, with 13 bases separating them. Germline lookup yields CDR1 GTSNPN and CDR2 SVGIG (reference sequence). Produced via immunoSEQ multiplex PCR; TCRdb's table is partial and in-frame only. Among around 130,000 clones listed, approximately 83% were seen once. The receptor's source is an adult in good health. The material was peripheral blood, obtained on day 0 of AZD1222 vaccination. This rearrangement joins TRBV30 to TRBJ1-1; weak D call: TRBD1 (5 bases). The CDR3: CAWGVQDHTEAFF. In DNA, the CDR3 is TGTGCCTGGGGGGTACAGGACCACACTGAAGCTTTCTTT.